This T cell receptor (beta chain) derives from a study of T cell responses to AZD1222 COVID-19 vaccine. Study-wide results and caveats: Vaccination with two AZD1222 doses was followed by a rise in Spike-specific TCR breadth and depth. Spike was spanned by vaccine-associated CD4 TCRs, which were dominant at 160-218 and 743-854. Sampling that yielded the repertoires occurred only after the peak T cell response. White British donors predominated, females outnumbered males, and clonal diversity was possibly underestimated.

Profiling relied on immunoSEQ multiplex PCR, and the TCRdb table lists in-frame clones only, not all of them. Of roughly 180,000 clones in the sample, just over 85% were seen once. A note on this clone: The antigen is not known.

The source is an adult in good health. The sequenced sample was peripheral blood, obtained on day 0 of AZD1222 vaccination.

CDR3 nucleotides: TGCGCCAGCAGCTTGAAGGACAGAGAAGCTTTCTTT. This encodes CASSLKDREAFF. The genes are TRBV5-1 and TRBJ1-1, with D maybe TRBD1 (6 bases). Germline V gene lookup returns CDR1 SGHRS and CDR2 YFSETQ. Trimming removed 1 base at V and 8 bases at J, with 9 bases between. This CDR3 comprises 12 residues. Using reference TRBV5-1 and TRBJ1-1 for the parts outside the CDR3, the full variable domain is KAGVTQTPRYLIKTRGQQVTLSCSPISGHRSVSWYQQTPGQGLQFLFEYFSETQRNKGNFPGRFSGRQFSNSRSEMNVSTLELGDSALYLCASSLKDREAFFGQGTRLTVV.